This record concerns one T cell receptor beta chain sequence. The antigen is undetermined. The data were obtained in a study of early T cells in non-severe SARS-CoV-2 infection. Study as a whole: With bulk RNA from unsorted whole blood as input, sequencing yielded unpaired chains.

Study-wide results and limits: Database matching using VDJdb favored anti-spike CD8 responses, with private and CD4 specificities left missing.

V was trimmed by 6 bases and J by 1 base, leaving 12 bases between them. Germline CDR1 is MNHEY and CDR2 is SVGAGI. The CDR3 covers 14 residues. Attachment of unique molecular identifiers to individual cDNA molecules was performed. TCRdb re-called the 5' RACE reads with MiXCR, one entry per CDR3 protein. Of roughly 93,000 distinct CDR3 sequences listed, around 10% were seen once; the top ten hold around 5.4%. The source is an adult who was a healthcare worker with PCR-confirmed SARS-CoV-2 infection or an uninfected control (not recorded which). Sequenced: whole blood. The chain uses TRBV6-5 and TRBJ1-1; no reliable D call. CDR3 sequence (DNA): TGTGCCAGCAGCCCTACGCCCTGGAACACTGAAGCTTTCTTT. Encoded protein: CASSPTPWNTEAFF.